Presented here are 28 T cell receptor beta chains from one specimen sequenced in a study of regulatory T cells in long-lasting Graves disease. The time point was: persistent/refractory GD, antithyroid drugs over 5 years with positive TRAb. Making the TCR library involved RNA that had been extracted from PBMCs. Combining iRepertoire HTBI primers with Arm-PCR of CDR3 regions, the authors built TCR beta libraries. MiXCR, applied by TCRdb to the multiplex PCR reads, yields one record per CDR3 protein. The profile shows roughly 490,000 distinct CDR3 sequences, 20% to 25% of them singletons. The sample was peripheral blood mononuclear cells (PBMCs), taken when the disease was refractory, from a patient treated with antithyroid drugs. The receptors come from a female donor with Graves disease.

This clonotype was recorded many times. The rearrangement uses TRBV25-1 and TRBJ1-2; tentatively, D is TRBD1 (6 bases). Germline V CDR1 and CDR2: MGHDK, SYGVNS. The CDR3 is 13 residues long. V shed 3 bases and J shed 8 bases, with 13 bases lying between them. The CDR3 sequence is CASSESHREGYTF. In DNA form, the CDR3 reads TGTGCCAGCAGTGAGTCACACAGGGAAGGCTACACCTTC.

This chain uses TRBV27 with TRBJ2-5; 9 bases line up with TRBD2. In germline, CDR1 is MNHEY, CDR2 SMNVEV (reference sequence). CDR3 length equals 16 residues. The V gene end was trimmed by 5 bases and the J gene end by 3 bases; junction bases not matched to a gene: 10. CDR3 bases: TGTGCCAGCAGTCTAGAACTCGCGGGGGGGAAAGAGACCCAGTACTTC. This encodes CASSLELAGGKETQYF.

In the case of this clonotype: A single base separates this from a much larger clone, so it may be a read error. The CDR3 sequence: CASSTPHNSPPHF. CDR3 DNA: TGTGCCAGCAGTACCCCCCATAATTCACCCCCCCACTTT. The chain recombines TRBV12-3 or TRBV12-4 with TRBJ1-6; D ambiguous. CDR3 length: 13 amino acids.

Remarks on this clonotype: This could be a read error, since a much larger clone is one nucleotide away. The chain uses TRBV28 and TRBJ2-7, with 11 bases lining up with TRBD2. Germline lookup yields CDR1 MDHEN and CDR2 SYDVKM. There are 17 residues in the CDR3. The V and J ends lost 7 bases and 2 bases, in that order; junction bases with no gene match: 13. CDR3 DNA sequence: TGTGCCAGCAATTTGGGGCCTAGCGGGAGGATGGCCTACGAGCAGTACTTC. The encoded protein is CASNLGPSGRMAYEQYF. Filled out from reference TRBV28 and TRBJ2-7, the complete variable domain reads DVKVTQSSRYLVKRTGEKVFLECVQDMDHENMFWYRQDPGLGLRLIYFSYDVKMKEKGDIPEGYSVSREKKERFSLILESASTNQTSMYLCASNLGPSGRMAYEQYFGPGTRLTVT.

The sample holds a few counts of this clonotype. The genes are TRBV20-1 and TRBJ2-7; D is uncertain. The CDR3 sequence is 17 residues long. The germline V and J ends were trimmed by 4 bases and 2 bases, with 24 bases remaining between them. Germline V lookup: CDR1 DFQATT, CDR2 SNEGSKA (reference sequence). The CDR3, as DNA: TGCAGTGCTACCCTCTCCGACAAGTTGTCGCCCACCTACGAGCAGTACTTC. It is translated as CSATLSDKLSPTYEQYF.

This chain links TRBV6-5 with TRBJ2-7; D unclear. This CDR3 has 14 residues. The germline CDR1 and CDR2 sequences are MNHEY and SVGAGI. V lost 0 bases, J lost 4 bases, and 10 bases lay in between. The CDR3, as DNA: TGTGCCAGCAGTTACTCGTTGGGTGGATACGAGCAGTACTTC. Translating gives CASSYSLGGYEQYF.

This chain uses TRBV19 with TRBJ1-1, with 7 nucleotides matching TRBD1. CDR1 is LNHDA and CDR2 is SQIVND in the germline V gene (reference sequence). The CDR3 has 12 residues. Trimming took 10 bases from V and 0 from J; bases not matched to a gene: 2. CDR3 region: CATGQVNTEAFF. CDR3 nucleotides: TGTGCCACCGGACAGGTGAACACTGAAGCTTTCTTT. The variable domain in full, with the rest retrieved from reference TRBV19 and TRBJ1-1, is DGGITQSPKYLFRKEGQNVTLSCEQNLNHDAMYWYRQDPGQGLRLIYYSQIVNDFQKGDIAEGYSVSREKKESFPLTVTSAQKNPTAFYLCATGQVNTEAFFGQGTRLTVV.

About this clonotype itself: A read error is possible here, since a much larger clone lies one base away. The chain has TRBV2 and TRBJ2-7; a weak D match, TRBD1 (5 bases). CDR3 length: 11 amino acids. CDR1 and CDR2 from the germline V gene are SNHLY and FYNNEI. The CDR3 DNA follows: TGTGCCAGCAGGGGGCTATACGAGCGGTACTTC. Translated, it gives CASRGLYERYF.

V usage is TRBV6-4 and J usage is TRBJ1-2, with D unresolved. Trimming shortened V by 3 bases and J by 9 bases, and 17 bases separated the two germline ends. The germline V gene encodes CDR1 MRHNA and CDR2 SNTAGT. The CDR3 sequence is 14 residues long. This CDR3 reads CASSEGLQTPSYTF. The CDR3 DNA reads TGTGCCAGCAGTGAAGGTCTCCAGACTCCAAGCTACACCTTC.

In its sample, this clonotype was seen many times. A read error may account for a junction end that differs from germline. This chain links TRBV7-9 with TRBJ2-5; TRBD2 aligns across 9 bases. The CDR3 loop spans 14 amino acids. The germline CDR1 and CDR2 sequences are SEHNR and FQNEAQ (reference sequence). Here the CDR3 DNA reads TGTGCCAGCAGCCTAGCGGGATCGGGAGAGACCCAGTACTTC. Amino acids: CASSLAGSGETQYF.

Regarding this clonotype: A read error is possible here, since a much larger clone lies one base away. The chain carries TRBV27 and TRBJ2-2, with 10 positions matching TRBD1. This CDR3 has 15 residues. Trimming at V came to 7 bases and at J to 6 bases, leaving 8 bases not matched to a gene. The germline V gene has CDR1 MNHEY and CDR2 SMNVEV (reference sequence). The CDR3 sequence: CASIRDRGNAGELFF. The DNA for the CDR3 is TGTGCCAGCATTCGGGACAGGGGTAACGCCGGGGAGCTGTTTTTT.

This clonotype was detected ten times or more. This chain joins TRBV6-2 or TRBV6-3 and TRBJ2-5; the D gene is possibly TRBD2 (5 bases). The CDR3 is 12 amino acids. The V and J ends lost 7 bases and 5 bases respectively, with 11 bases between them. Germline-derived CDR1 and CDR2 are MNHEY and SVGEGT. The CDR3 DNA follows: TGTGCCAGCACCTCATGGAGGGAGACCCAGTACTTC. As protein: CASTSWRETQYF.

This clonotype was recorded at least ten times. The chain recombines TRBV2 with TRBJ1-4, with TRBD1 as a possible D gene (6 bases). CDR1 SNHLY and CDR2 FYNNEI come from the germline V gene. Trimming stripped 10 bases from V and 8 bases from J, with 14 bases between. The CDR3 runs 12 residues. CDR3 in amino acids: CATLSDSEKLFF. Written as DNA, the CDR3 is TGTGCCACCTTATCGGACAGCGAAAAACTGTTTTTT.

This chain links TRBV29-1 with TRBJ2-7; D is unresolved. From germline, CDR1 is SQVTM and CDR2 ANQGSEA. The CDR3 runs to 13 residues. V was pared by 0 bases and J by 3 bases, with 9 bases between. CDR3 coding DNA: TGCAGCGTTGAAGATGACGGAGACTACGAGCAGTACTTC. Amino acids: CSVEDDGDYEQYF.

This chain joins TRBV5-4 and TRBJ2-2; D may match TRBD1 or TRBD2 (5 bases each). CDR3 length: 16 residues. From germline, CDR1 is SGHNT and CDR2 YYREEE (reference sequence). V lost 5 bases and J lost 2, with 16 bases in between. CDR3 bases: TGTGCCAGCAGACCGGGACCGGGGAGAAACACCGGGGAGCTGTTTTTT. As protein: CASRPGPGRNTGELFF.

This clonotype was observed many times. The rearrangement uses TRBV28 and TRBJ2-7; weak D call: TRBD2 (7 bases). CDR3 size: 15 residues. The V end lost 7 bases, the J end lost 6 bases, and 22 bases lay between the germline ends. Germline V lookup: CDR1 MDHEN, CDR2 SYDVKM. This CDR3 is CASKGGWGARPEQYF. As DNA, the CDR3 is TGTGCCAGCAAGGGGGGGTGGGGGGCACGTCCCGAGCAGTACTTC.

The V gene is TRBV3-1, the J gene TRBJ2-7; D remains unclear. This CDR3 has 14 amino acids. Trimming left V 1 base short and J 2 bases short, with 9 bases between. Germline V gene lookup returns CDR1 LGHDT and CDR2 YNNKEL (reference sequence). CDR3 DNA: TGTGCCAGCAGCCAAGCGGCAGTTACCTACGAGCAGTACTTC. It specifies CASSQAAVTYEQYF.

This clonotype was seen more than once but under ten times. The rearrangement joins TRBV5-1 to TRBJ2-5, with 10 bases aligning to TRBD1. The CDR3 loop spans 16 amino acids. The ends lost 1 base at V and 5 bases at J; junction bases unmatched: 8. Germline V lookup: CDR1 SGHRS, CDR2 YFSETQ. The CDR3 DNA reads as TGCGCCAGCAGCTTGAACGGACAGGGGGAGGGGGAGACCCAGTACTTC. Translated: CASSLNGQGEGETQYF.

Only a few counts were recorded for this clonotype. Written as DNA, the CDR3 is TGTGCCACCAGTGATGAGACAAATCAGCCCCAGCATTTT. Protein: CATSDETNQPQHF. The rearrangement links TRBV24-1 to TRBJ1-5; D gene uncertain. Germline CDR1 and CDR2: KGHDR and SFDVKD. V lost 3 bases and J 4 bases, leaving 6 bases between the germline ends. The length of the CDR3 is 13 residues.

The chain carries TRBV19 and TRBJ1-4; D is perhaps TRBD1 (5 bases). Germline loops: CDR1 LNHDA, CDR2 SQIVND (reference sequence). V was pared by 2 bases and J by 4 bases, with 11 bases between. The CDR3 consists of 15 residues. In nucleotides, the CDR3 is TGTGCCAGTAGTATAACTGGGGGAAGTAATGAAAAACTGTTTTTT. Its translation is CASSITGGSNEKLFF.

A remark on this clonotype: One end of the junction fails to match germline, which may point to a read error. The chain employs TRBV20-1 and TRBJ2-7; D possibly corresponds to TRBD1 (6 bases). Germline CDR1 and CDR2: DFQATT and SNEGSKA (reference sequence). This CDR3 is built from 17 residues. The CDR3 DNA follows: TGCAGTGCAAGAGGGGACATAGGGGCGGTAAGCTCCTACGAGCAGTACTTC. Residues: CSARGDIGAVSSYEQYF.

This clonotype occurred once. CDR3 residues: CASSVQGRLTEAFF. CDR3 sequence (DNA): TGTGCCAGTAGTGTACAGGGCCGGTTGACTGAAGCTTTCTTT. The chain is built from TRBV19 and TRBJ1-1, with D possibly TRBD1 on 6 matching bases. The CDR3 contains 14 residues. Germline CDR1 and CDR2: LNHDA and SQIVND (reference sequence). V was cut by 5 bases and J by 5 bases, with 15 bases left in between.

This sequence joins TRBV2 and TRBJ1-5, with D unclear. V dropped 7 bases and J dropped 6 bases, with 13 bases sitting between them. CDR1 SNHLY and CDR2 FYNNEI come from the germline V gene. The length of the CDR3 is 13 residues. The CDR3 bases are TGTGCCAGCAAGCGGCGGCTCGGTCAGCCCCAGCATTTT. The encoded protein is CASKRRLGQPQHF.

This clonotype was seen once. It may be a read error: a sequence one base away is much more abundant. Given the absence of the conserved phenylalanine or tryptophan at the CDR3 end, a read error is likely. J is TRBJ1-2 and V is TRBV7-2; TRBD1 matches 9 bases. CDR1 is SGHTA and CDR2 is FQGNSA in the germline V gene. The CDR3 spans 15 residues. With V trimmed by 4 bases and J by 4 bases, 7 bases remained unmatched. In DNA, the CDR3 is TGTGCCAGCAGCTCGACCGGGACAGGGAGCTATGGCTACACCCTC. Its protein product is CASSSTGTGSYGYTL.

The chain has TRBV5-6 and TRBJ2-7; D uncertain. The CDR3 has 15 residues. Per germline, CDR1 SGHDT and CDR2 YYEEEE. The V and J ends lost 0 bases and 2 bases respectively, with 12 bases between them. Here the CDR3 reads CASSLGPASTYEQYF. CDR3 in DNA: TGTGCCAGCAGCTTGGGGCCAGCCTCGACCTACGAGCAGTACTTC.

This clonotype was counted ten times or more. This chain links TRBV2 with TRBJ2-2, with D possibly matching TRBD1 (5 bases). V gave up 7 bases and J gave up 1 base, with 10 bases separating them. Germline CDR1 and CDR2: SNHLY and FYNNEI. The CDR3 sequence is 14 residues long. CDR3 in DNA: TGTGCCAGCATAAGGGGTTTGAACACCGGGGAGCTGTTTTTT. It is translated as CASIRGLNTGELFF.

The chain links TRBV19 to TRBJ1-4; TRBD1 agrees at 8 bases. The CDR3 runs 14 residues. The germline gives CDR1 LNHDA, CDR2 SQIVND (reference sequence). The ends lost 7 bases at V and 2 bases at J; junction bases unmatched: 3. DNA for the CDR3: TGTGCCAGTAATAACAGGGGGACTAATGAAAAACTGTTTTTT. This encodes CASNNRGTNEKLFF.

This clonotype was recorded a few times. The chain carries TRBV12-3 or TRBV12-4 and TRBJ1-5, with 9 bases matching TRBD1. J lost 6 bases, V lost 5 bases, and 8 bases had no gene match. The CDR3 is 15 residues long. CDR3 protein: CASSPGTGSIQPQHF. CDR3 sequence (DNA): TGTGCCAGCAGTCCCGGGACAGGGTCGATTCAGCCCCAGCATTTT.